This TCR beta chain was observed in a study of T-cell memory formation after mild COVID-19. Looking at the study overall: Clusters were largely donor specific. Study-wide results and caveats: From day 15 to 85, contracting clones were balanced between CD4 and CD8, whereas later expanders leaned toward CD4+. Researchers report contracting CD4+ clones mostly in CM and EM, with CD8+ clones in EMRA.

In this sample, this clonotype turned up a few times. Its antigen is undetermined. TCRdb re-called the 5' RACE reads with MiXCR, one entry per CDR3 protein. The data hold roughly 100,000 distinct CDR3 sequences, with approximately 15% observed a single time. Trimming removed 1 base at V and 4 bases at J, with 15 bases between. Germline V gene lookup returns CDR1 SEHNR and CDR2 FQNEAQ (reference sequence). CDR3 length: 16 amino acids. The chain has TRBV7-9 and TRBJ2-3; the D gene is possibly TRBD2 (6 bases). The sequence derives from an adult woman who had mild COVID-19 (a few samples of this study predate the infection). Cell type and time point are not known. Sequenced material: PBMCs or a T cell subset sorted from them (not recorded which). Here the CDR3 reads CASSLVPGVGADTQYF. As DNA, the CDR3 is TGTGCCAGCAGCTTAGTGCCGGGAGTGGGTGCAGATACGCAGTATTTT.